The 23 T cell receptor beta chains listed next were all sequenced from one sample in a study of cytomegalovirus exposure and HLA in healthy donors. PCR used 60 Vbeta primers and 13 Jbeta primers. Clones were sequenced by immunoSEQ multiplex PCR, and TCRdb holds only the in-frame ones, with some missing. Of 150,000 to 200,000 clones listed, roughly 80% are singletons. The sequencing sample was made of PBMCs. The receptors originated from a girl aged 5 to 17 in good health and CMV-seropositive.

The J gene is TRBJ2-7, the V gene TRBV4-2; a possible D gene is TRBD1 (5 bases). Between the trimmed V and J ends, which lost 2 bases and 2 bases, there was a span of 16 bases. CDR1 and CDR2 (germline): LGHNA, YNFKEQ. The CDR3 loop spans 16 amino acids. The CDR3 DNA follows: TGTGCCAGCAGCCAAACAAGGGGTCATCGAACCTACGAGCAGTACTTC. Translating it yields CASSQTRGHRTYEQYF.

This clone came up once. This chain uses TRBV30 with TRBJ2-5; 8 bases are shared with TRBD2. The germline V gene has CDR1 GTSNPN and CDR2 SVGIG (reference sequence). With V trimmed by 0 bases and J by 4 bases, 4 bases remained unmatched. CDR3 length equals 14 residues. The CDR3 here is CAWSVTSVGETQYF. CDR3 DNA sequence: TGTGCCTGGAGTGTGACTAGCGTTGGAGAGACCCAGTACTTC.

J is TRBJ1-4 and V is TRBV9; a weak D match, TRBD1 (6 bases). CDR3 length equals 16 residues. From germline, CDR1 is SGDLS and CDR2 YYNGEE. Trimming cost V 3 bases and J 1 base, with 13 bases left between them. The chain's CDR3 is CASSGGKTGTNEKLFF. The CDR3 DNA is TGTGCCAGCAGCGGGGGGAAGACAGGAACTAATGAAAAACTGTTTTTT.

The rearrangement joins TRBV21-1 to TRBJ1-2. TRBV21-1 is given as a pseudogene. The CDR3 runs 13 residues. CDR3 sequence: CASSTRGGWGYTF. CDR3 nucleotides: TGTGCCAGCAGCACCCGGGGGGGCTGGGGCTACACCTTC.

This chain connects TRBV6-5 to TRBJ2-7, with a weak D call TRBD2 (5 bases). The CDR3 length is 13 residues. Germline V gene data show CDR1 as MNHEY and CDR2 as SVGAGI. The V gene lost 4 bases and the J gene lost 3 bases, with 10 bases spanning the gap. The CDR3 DNA sequence: TGTGCCAGCAGTTTAGGGAGAAACTACGAGCAGTACTTC. Encoded protein: CASSLGRNYEQYF.

This chain uses TRBV19 with TRBJ2-7; the match to TRBD1 covers 9 bases. This CDR3 comprises 15 residues. Germline V gives CDR1 LNHDA, CDR2 SQIVND (reference sequence). Trimming at V came to 3 bases and at J to 0 bases, leaving 3 bases not matched to a gene. This CDR3 is CASSIPGQGSYEQYF. CDR3 in DNA: TGTGCCAGTAGTATTCCGGGACAGGGCTCCTACGAGCAGTACTTC.

The chain recombines TRBV25-1 with TRBJ2-4, with TRBD2 identical over 7 bases. From germline, CDR1 is MGHDK and CDR2 SYGVNS. Trimming removed 4 bases from V and 0 bases from J; junction bases left unmatched: 9. The CDR3 is made up of 17 amino acids. The CDR3 bases are TGTGCCAGCAGTGGGGGCGGGAGATCTTTAGCCAAAAACATTCAGTACTTC. Translating gives CASSGGGRSLAKNIQYF.

This clone was detected once. Written as DNA, the CDR3 is TGTGCCAGCAAACTTAAAGCGGGATCGGAGACCCAGTACTTC. As protein: CASKLKAGSETQYF. This rearrangement joins TRBV7-3 to TRBJ2-5; 7 bases map to TRBD2. The CDR3 sequence is 14 residues long. The ends lost 7 bases at V and 5 bases at J; junction bases unmatched: 10. Germline assignment: CDR1 SGHTA and CDR2 FQGTGA.

This clone turned up a few times. The J gene is TRBJ2-3, the V gene TRBV10-1; TRBD2 matches at 7 bases. CDR1 and CDR2 from the germline V gene are WNHNN and SYGVQD (reference sequence). The trim removed 3 bases at V and 3 bases at J, leaving 6 bases unmatched. The CDR3 covers 15 residues. The CDR3 nucleotides read TGCGCCAGCAGTGATCGGCGGGAGCGGACAGATACGCAGTATTTT. Its translation: CASSDRRERTDTQYF.

The chain employs TRBV5-1 and TRBJ1-1; D is unresolved. This CDR3 has 13 residues. Germline assignment: CDR1 SGHRS and CDR2 YFSETQ. The V end was cut by 0 bases, the J end by 7 bases, with 10 bases between. Here the CDR3 reads CASSLGTWGEAFF. The CDR3 bases are TGCGCCAGCAGCTTGGGGACTTGGGGTGAAGCTTTCTTT.

The chain couples TRBV6-5 to TRBJ2-7, with no clear D. In germline, CDR1 is MNHEY, CDR2 SVGAGI. Between the trimmed V and J ends, which lost 2 bases and 0 bases, there was a span of 14 bases. The CDR3 runs to 16 residues. The CDR3 nucleotides read TGTGCCAGCAGTTACGATGAGGAGAGGAGCTCCTACGAGCAGTACTTC. This encodes CASSYDEERSSYEQYF.

CDR3 bases: TGTGCCAGCAGTGACTCCCCTAGCGAGCACAATGAGCAGTTCTTC. It is translated as CASSDSPSEHNEQFF. J is TRBJ2-1 and V is TRBV6-4; D might be TRBD2 (6 bases). The CDR3 sequence is 15 residues long. The ends were cut back, 0 bases at V and 5 bases at J, with 11 bases in the middle. Per the germline V gene, CDR1 is MRHNA and CDR2 is SNTAGT.

This chain links TRBV6-5 with TRBJ2-5; 13 bases are a match to TRBD2. The trim removed 7 bases at V and 5 bases at J, leaving 10 bases unmatched. This CDR3 has 16 amino acids. In germline, CDR1 is MNHEY, CDR2 SVGAGI. CDR3 DNA: TGTGCCAGCACTTATCGGACTAGCGGGAGTGAGGAGACCCAGTACTTC. Amino acids: CASTYRTSGSEETQYF.

This clone came up a few times. The chain joins TRBV6-6 to TRBJ2-2; 7 bases map to TRBD1. CDR3 length: 15 residues. Germline lookup yields CDR1 MNHNY and CDR2 SVGAGI (reference sequence). Trimming at V came to 6 bases and at J to 4 bases, leaving 8 bases not matched to a gene. The CDR3 DNA reads as TGTGCCAGCAGCAAACAAAGGGACAGCACCGGGGAGCTGTTTTTT. Amino acids: CASSKQRDSTGELFF.

This sequence joins TRBV11-2 and TRBJ1-1; D unresolved. Germline CDR1 and CDR2: SGHAT and FQNNGV. The V and J ends lost 1 base and 0 bases respectively, with 9 bases between them. There are 15 residues in the CDR3. The CDR3 spells CASSLVTGLNTEAFF. The CDR3 nucleotides read TGTGCCAGCAGCTTAGTTACGGGTTTGAACACTGAAGCTTTCTTT.

The chain is built from TRBV2 and TRBJ1-5, with D perhaps TRBD1 (5 bases). The CDR3 extends over 16 amino acids. From germline, CDR1 is SNHLY and CDR2 FYNNEI. The germline V and J ends were trimmed by 3 bases and 6 bases, with 18 bases remaining between them. Here the CDR3 reads CASSEGGRGTPQPQHF. As DNA, the CDR3 is TGTGCCAGCAGTGAGGGAGGAAGGGGAACGCCTCAGCCCCAGCATTTT. Combining the CDR3 with reference TRBV2 and TRBJ1-5 gives the whole variable domain EPEVTQTPSHQVTQMGQEVILRCVPISNHLYFYWYRQILGQKVEFLVSFYNNEISEKSEIFDDQFSVERPDGSNFTLKIRSTKLEDSAMYFCASSEGGRGTPQPQHFGDGTRLSIL.

This clone is a singleton in its sample. This rearrangement joins TRBV4-1 to TRBJ1-5, with TRBD1 matching over 8 bases. Per the germline V gene, CDR1 is MGHRA and CDR2 is YSYEKL. The J segment lost 4 bases and the V segment lost 2 bases, leaving 7 bases of the junction unmatched. The CDR3 length is 16 residues. The CDR3 protein is CASSQPGTGGNQPQHF. Here the CDR3 DNA reads TGCGCCAGCAGCCAACCCGGGACAGGAGGGAATCAGCCCCAGCATTTT.

The genes are TRBV5-1 and TRBJ2-2, with 7 bases fitting TRBD1. This CDR3 region has 15 residues. CDR1 is SGHRS, CDR2 YFSETQ, per germline. V shed 4 bases, J shed 6 bases, and the junction held 9 bases outside the gene matches. CDR3 sequence (DNA): TGCGCCAGCAGCGGAGGAAGGGGGCAGTCCGGGGAGCTGTTTTTT. Translation gives CASSGGRGQSGELFF.

V gene TRBV6-5 combines with J gene TRBJ2-7; 7 bases map to TRBD2. Germline CDR1 MNHEY, CDR2 SVGAGI. The junction had 11 bases not matched to a gene; V was cut back by 2 bases and J by 4 bases. This CDR3 contains 16 residues. The CDR3 sequence: CASSYDVWAGVYEQYF. CDR3 DNA: TGTGCCAGCAGTTACGACGTATGGGCGGGAGTTTACGAGCAGTACTTC.

The chain links TRBV30 to TRBJ2-7; D is possibly TRBD2 (6 bases). Germline V lookup: CDR1 GTSNPN, CDR2 SVGIG (reference sequence). Trimming pared 0 bases from V and 1 base from J, leaving 13 bases between. This CDR3 has 15 residues. As DNA, the CDR3 is TGTGCCTGGAGTGTACGGGGGAGTGCTTCCTACGAGCAGTACTTC. Its translation is CAWSVRGSASYEQYF.

This chain connects TRBV5-4 to TRBJ2-2, with TRBD2 matching over 8 bases. V trimming: 3 bases; J trimming: 8 bases; junction bases outside the gene matches: 12. Germline-derived CDR1 and CDR2 are SGHNT and YYREEE (reference sequence). The CDR3 consists of 16 residues. The CDR3 protein is CASSSGVAGTLGELFF. The CDR3 nucleotides read TGTGCCAGCAGCTCCGGGGTAGCGGGAACCTTAGGGGAGCTGTTTTTT.

The gene calls are TRBV6-5 and TRBJ1-2; 7 positions match TRBD1. Unmatched junction bases numbered 0, after V lost 6 bases and J lost 5 bases. CDR1 and CDR2 (germline): MNHEY, SVGAGI. The CDR3 spans 11 residues. The CDR3 spells CASRTGYGYTF. DNA of the CDR3: TGTGCCAGCAGGACAGGGTATGGCTACACCTTC.

This clone was counted a few times. The rearrangement links TRBV30 to TRBJ2-7, with 7 bases matching TRBD1. The germline CDR1 and CDR2 sequences are GTSNPN and SVGIG (reference sequence). CDR3 length equals 13 residues. Losses at the gene ends were 6 bases for V and 4 bases for J; bases not matched to a gene: 9. The CDR3 sequence: CACAQGFLYEQYF. In DNA form, the CDR3 reads TGTGCCTGCGCACAGGGGTTTCTTTACGAGCAGTACTTC.